This is a list of T cell receptor beta chains from one sample in a study of blood T cells in healthy people across ages. MiXCR, applied by TCRdb to the 5' RACE reads, yields one record per CDR3 protein. In the table there are 450,000 to 700,000 distinct CDR3 sequences, 25% to 30% of which are singletons. The sample taken for sequencing was blood. The receptor source for this set is a woman in her seventies in good health. Each CDR3 is given with its conserved first and last residue. A D gene is named only where the DNA matches it firmly. The listing skips clone size in some rows; elsewhere it reads once, few, many or a size class.

d_call	v_call	clone_size	j_call	cdr3_aa	cdr3_nt
-	TRBV7-2	-	TRBJ1-1	CASSIGPNTEAFF	TGTGCCAGCAGCATAGGACCGAACACTGAAGCTTTCTTT
TRBD2	TRBV27	-	TRBJ2-5	CASSLRGSGGAQYF	TGTGCCAGCAGTTTAAGAGGTAGCGGGGGTGCCCAGTACTTC
-	TRBV15	-	TRBJ1-2	CATSVTAFNYGYTF	TGTGCCACCAGCGTCACAGCCTTTAACTATGGCTACACCTTC
-	TRBV7-2	many	TRBJ1-2	CASSSDSYGYTF	TGTGCCAGCAGCTCAGACAGTTATGGCTACACCTTC
TRBD2	TRBV7-2	few	TRBJ2-5	CASSLGGGGQHTQYF	TGTGCCAGCAGCTTAGGTGGGGGAGGGCAGCACACCCAGTACTTC
TRBD1	TRBV20-1	few	TRBJ2-7	CSANRQGTNSYEQYF	TGCAGTGCTAATAGACAGGGAACTAATTCCTACGAGCAGTACTTC
TRBD1	TRBV12-3/TRBV12-4	-	TRBJ1-1	CASSPGGSRTEAFF	TGTGCCAGCAGTCCAGGGGGCTCCCGAACTGAAGCTTTCTTT
TRBD1	TRBV20-1	-	TRBJ2-7	CSAGPGQGALGEQYF	TGCAGTGCTGGACCCGGACAGGGAGCCCTCGGGGAGCAGTACTTC
-	TRBV12-3/TRBV12-4	-	TRBJ2-3	CASSLVRADAQYF	TGTGCCAGCAGTTTAGTCCGAGCAGATGCGCAGTATTTT
-	TRBV12-3/TRBV12-4	-	TRBJ2-7	CASIKQGGSYEQYF	TGTGCCAGCATTAAACAGGGTGGGTCCTACGAGCAGTACTTC
TRBD1	TRBV3-1	-	TRBJ2-5	CASSQDRSGTGALETQYF	TGTGCCAGCAGCCAAGATCGGTCGGGAACAGGGGCACTAGAGACCCAGTACTTC
-	TRBV10-3	-	TRBJ2-7	CAISGYGVYEQYF	TGTGCCATCAGTGGTTATGGGGTTTACGAGCAGTACTTC
TRBD2	TRBV12-3/TRBV12-4	few	TRBJ2-7	CASSFGLAGGLEQYF	TGTGCCAGCAGTTTTGGCCTAGCGGGGGGCCTCGAGCAGTACTTC
TRBD1	TRBV7-2	-	TRBJ2-5	CASSPDRRIETQYF	TGTGCCAGCAGCCCGGACAGGCGGATAGAGACCCAGTACTTC